Each of the 16 T cell receptor beta chains below was sequenced from the same sample in a study of cytomegalovirus exposure and HLA in healthy donors. Amplification used 60 Vbeta primers and 13 Jbeta primers. Sequenced by immunoSEQ multiplex PCR; TCRdb stores in-frame clones only, minus some. This sample has 80,000 or so clones; about a tenth occur once, and the top ten carry roughly a quarter. Sequenced material: PBMCs. The receptors stem from a man aged 55 to 69 in good health and CMV-seropositive.

This clone was observed a few times. This chain uses TRBV6-4 with TRBJ2-7; TRBD2 matches at 11 bases. CDR1 MRHNA and CDR2 SNTAGT come from the germline V gene. This CDR3 has 17 residues. V was clipped by 10 bases and J by 5 bases; unmatched bases: 19. The DNA of the CDR3 is TGTGCCAATCATACAGGGTGTAGCGGGAGGGCCAAAGACGAGCAGTACTTC. It yields the protein CANHTGCSGRAKDEQYF.

For this clone: This specimen includes other DNA sequences encoding the same CDR3. This chain uses TRBV21-1 with TRBJ1-5; TRBD1 is the table's D call and was not checked against the DNA. TRBV21-1 constitutes a pseudogene. This CDR3 is built from 13 residues. CDR3 in amino acids: CASSAGSPGPQHF. CDR3 DNA: TGTGCCAGCAGTGCAGGATCTCCAGGGCCCCAGCATTTT.

There are a few counts of this clone. Compared with germline, one end of the junction differs, possibly owing to a read error. At the DNA level, this CDR3 is encoded by other sequences in the same sample as well. The chain has TRBV28 and TRBJ1-5; D unresolved. From germline, CDR1 is MDHEN and CDR2 SYDVKM. This CDR3 has 13 amino acids. DNA for the CDR3: TGTGCCAGGGGGAGTTATAGCAATCAGCACCAGCATTTT. Translated: CARGSYSNQHQHF.

A remark on this clone: Sequence at one end of the junction differs from germline and may be a read error. The V and J genes are TRBV5-6 and TRBJ2-5, with a possible D match to TRBD2 (6 bases). This CDR3 spans 13 amino acids. Germline CDR1 reads SGHDT; CDR2 reads YYEEEE. In DNA, the CDR3 is TGTGCCAGAAGCGTCGGGACTCAAGAGAACCAGTACTTC. It yields the protein CARSVGTQENQYF.

The chain joins TRBV14 to TRBJ2-7; 7 bases agree with TRBD2. The J segment lost 0 bases and the V segment lost 2 bases, leaving 1 base of the junction unmatched. The germline CDR1 and CDR2 sequences are SGHDN and FVKESK. This CDR3 contains 14 residues. This CDR3 reads CASSQRDYSYEQYF. The CDR3 nucleotides read TGTGCCAGCAGCCAACGGGACTACTCCTACGAGCAGTACTTC. Combining the CDR3 with reference TRBV14 and TRBJ2-7 gives the whole variable domain EAGVTQFPSHSVIEKGQTVTLRCDPISGHDNLYWYRRVMGKEIKFLLHFVKESKQDESGMPNNRFLAERTGGTYSTLKVQPAELEDSGVYFCASSQRDYSYEQYFGPGTRLTVT.

There are a few counts of this clone. The chain combines TRBV5-8 with TRBJ2-3; perhaps TRBD2 as D (6 bases). The V gene's germline CDR1 is SGHTS and CDR2 YDEGEE. The CDR3 contains 16 residues. The V end was cut by 3 bases, the J end by 2 bases, with 16 bases between. In nucleotides, the CDR3 is TGTGCCAGCAGCTCCAGGAGGGGCAGCTACACAGATACGCAGTATTTT. Protein product: CASSSRRGSYTDTQYF.

This clone has a handful of counts. This chain joins TRBV5-1 and TRBJ2-4, with 11 bases identical to TRBD2. CDR3 length: 15 residues. Germline-derived CDR1 and CDR2 are SGHRS and YFSETQ. V lost 4 bases to trimming and J lost 9 bases; unmatched junction nucleotides: 9. The CDR3 sequence: CASSLTGTSGSIQYF. CDR3 coding DNA: TGCGCCAGCAGCCTGACAGGGACTAGCGGAAGCATTCAGTACTTC.

CDR3 in amino acids: CASSLDRVGGAFF. The CDR3 coding sequence is TGTGCCAGCTCACTCGACAGGGTCGGTGGAGCTTTCTTT. The J gene is TRBJ1-1, the V gene TRBV18; 7 nucleotides line up with TRBD1. This CDR3 has 13 residues. The V and J ends lost 4 bases and 10 bases, in that order; junction bases with no gene match: 9. Germline assignment: CDR1 KGHSH and CDR2 LQKENI.

V and J are TRBV7-9 and TRBJ2-3, with D uncertain. Germline-derived CDR1 and CDR2 are SEHNR and FQNEAQ (reference sequence). V lost 3 bases to trimming and J lost 7 bases, with 8 bases between them. The CDR3 is made up of 12 amino acids. The CDR3, as DNA: TGTGCCAGCAGCTTGCCGACAAATACGCAGTATTTT. Its protein is CASSLPTNTQYF.

J is TRBJ2-1 and V is TRBV30; perhaps TRBD2 as D (5 bases). The CDR3 has 13 amino acids. The V end lost 1 base, the J end lost 3 bases, and 7 bases lay between the germline ends. Germline CDR1 and CDR2: GTSNPN and SVGIG (reference sequence). For the CDR3, the DNA is TGTGCCTGGAGTGCTCGGGACTACAATGAGCAGTTCTTC. As protein: CAWSARDYNEQFF.

The chain uses TRBV14 and TRBJ1-2; D may be TRBD1 (5 bases). Deletions cut 4 bases from V and 10 bases from J, with 13 bases between. The CDR3 runs to 12 residues. From germline, CDR1 is SGHDN and CDR2 FVKESK. The CDR3 region is CASSPYSGDYTF. The CDR3 DNA is TGTGCCAGCAGCCCCTACTCGGGGGACTACACCTTC.

The table lists this clone with a few counts. This sequence joins TRBV6-6 and TRBJ2-5, with D maybe TRBD2 (6 bases). V was trimmed by 1 base and J by 9 bases, leaving 15 bases between them. Germline values: CDR1 MNHNY, CDR2 SVGAGI (reference sequence). The CDR3 spans 14 residues. CDR3: CASSYLAAWEAQYF. The CDR3 DNA sequence: TGTGCCAGCAGTTACTTGGCGGCGTGGGAGGCCCAGTACTTC.

This chain joins TRBV7-9 and TRBJ2-2; TRBD1 might be the D (5 bases). The CDR3 has 12 amino acids. From germline, CDR1 is SEHNR and CDR2 FQNEAQ (reference sequence). V lost 5 bases to trimming and J lost 7 bases, with 8 bases between them. For the CDR3, the DNA is TGTGCCAGCAGCAGGGGTGGCGGGGAGCTGTTTTTT. It translates to CASSRGGGELFF.

This clone was picked up a small number of times. V and J are TRBV4-1 and TRBJ2-1; D gene unclear. This CDR3 has 13 amino acids. The V end lost 1 base, the J end lost 8 bases, and 9 bases lay between the germline ends. Germline CDR1 and CDR2: MGHRA and YSYEKL. The CDR3 DNA reads TGCGCCAGCAGCCAAGTCCCCCCGGATGAGCAGTTCTTC. Protein: CASSQVPPDEQFF.

Worth noting for this clone: A much bigger clone sits one base away, suggesting this may be a read error. The chain has TRBV5-4 and TRBJ2-6; D is perhaps TRBD1 (5 bases). Germline assignment: CDR1 SGHNT and CDR2 YYREEE (reference sequence). This CDR3 region has 15 residues. Trimming took off 4 bases at V and 0 bases at J, with 8 bases between the two ends. The DNA for the CDR3 is TGTGCCAGCAGCCTAGACAGCTCTGGGGCCAACGTCCTGACTTTC. Translation gives CASSLDSSGANVLTF.

This clone was seen more than once but under ten times. This chain links TRBV28 with TRBJ2-5; TRBD2 aligns across 8 bases. The CDR3 has 14 amino acids. Germline V gene sequence: CDR1 MDHEN, CDR2 SYDVKM. J lost 2 bases, V lost 5 bases, and 4 bases had no gene match. The CDR3 DNA follows: TGTGCCAGCAGTCCTAGCGGGTTACAAGAGACCCAGTACTTC. This translates into CASSPSGLQETQYF.